This T cell receptor (beta chain) derives from a study of T cells after yellow fever vaccination. This clonotype came up a few times. From germline, CDR1 is SGHTA and CDR2 FQGNSA. Trimming stripped 5 bases from V and 1 base from J, with 14 bases between. This CDR3 contains 15 residues. One entry per CDR3 protein, called by TCRdb with MiXCR from the 5' RACE reads. The data hold 150,000 to 200,000 distinct CDR3 sequences, with 6% to 7.5% observed a single time. This clonotype was obtained from a man between 18 and 35 years old who received the YFV17D yellow fever vaccine. Material: CD4+ T cells sorted from PBMCs, obtained 5 days after the first yellow fever vaccination. The chain is built from TRBV7-2 and TRBJ2-5; TRBD1 might be the D (6 bases). The CDR3: CASSRTGPGQETQYF. The CDR3 coding sequence is TGTGCCAGCAGCAGAACAGGGCCTGGCCAAGAGACCCAGTACTTC.